This is a list of T cell receptor beta chains from one sample in a study of cytomegalovirus exposure and HLA in healthy donors. TCRdb's table, derived via immunoSEQ multiplex PCR, lists solely in-frame clones and lacks some. The table records roughly 190,000 clones, 79% of them present only once. Sequences were obtained from PBMCs. These receptors were taken from a girl aged 5-17 years in good health and CMV-seropositive. Both conserved end residues are part of each CDR3. A D gene is named only where the DNA matches it firmly. Some rows mark clone size as missing; the rest say once, few, many or name a class of expanded clone.

V: TRBV18
D: NA
J: TRBJ2-2
size: NA
DNA: TGTGCCAGCTCACATGCAGAATACACCGGGGAGCTGTTTTTT
CDR3: CASSHAEYTGELFF

V: TRBV19
D: NA
J: TRBJ1-2
size: NA
DNA: TGTGCCAGTAACATAACCCGGCCAGGGAATAGCGGCTACACCTTC
CDR3: CASNITRPGNSGYTF

V: TRBV18
D: NA
J: TRBJ2-3
size: few
DNA: TGTGCCAGCTCCAATCAACAGGGAACAGATACGCAGTATTTT
CDR3: CASSNQQGTDTQYF

V: TRBV5-1
D: NA
J: TRBJ2-1
size: few
DNA: TGCGCCAGCAGCCTCCCGACCCTAGATGAGCAGTTCTTC
CDR3: CASSLPTLDEQFF

V: TRBV9
D: TRBD1
J: TRBJ1-2
size: NA
DNA: TGTGCCAGCAGCAAAAGGGACAGGGGTAGTGGCTACACCTTC
CDR3: CASSKRDRGSGYTF

V: TRBV5-6
D: NA
J: TRBJ2-7
size: NA
DNA: TGTGCCAGCAGCTTGTCCGAATACGAGCAGTACTTC
CDR3: CASSLSEYEQYF

V: TRBV10-3
D: TRBD2
J: TRBJ2-3
size: NA
DNA: TGTGCCATCAACCGACTAGCTTCAGATACGCAGTATTTT
CDR3: CAINRLASDTQYF

V: TRBV6-5
D: NA
J: TRBJ2-7
size: NA
DNA: TGTGCCAGCGGAGGGGGCTTGCGCGAGCAGTACTTC
CDR3: CASGGGLREQYF

V: TRBV5-1
D: NA
J: TRBJ2-6
size: few
DNA: TGCGCCAGCAGCTTCAGCTCTCCAGGGTCCTCTGGGGCCAACGTCCTGACTTTC
CDR3: CASSFSSPGSSGANVLTF

V: TRBV5-8
D: TRBD2
J: TRBJ2-1
size: NA
DNA: TGTGCCAGCAGCCCGGGAGGGCTCGGGCGCTCCTACAATGAGCAGTTCTTC
CDR3: CASSPGGLGRSYNEQFF

V: TRBV5-1
D: TRBD2
J: TRBJ2-5
size: NA
DNA: TGCGCCAGCAGCTTGGGCGGGGGGGCCGGTGGAGAGACCCAGTACTTC
CDR3: CASSLGGGAGGETQYF

V: TRBV18
D: NA
J: TRBJ2-2
size: NA
DNA: TGTGCCAGCTCACTTAAAACTAGACCGAACACCGGGGAGCTGTTTTTT
CDR3: CASSLKTRPNTGELFF

V: TRBV6-4
D: TRBD1
J: TRBJ1-3
size: NA
DNA: TGTGCCAGCAGTGCAGGACAGGGGTCGACTGGAAACACCATATATTTT
CDR3: CASSAGQGSTGNTIYF

V: TRBV20-1
D: NA
J: TRBJ2-1
size: NA
DNA: TGCAGTGCCCGACTTGGGAATGAGCAGTTCTTC
CDR3: CSARLGNEQFF

V: TRBV6-6
D: TRBD2
J: TRBJ2-3
size: NA
DNA: TGTGCCAGCAGTTACGGGGGCGGGGGGGCAGCAGATACGCAGTATTTT
CDR3: CASSYGGGGAADTQYF

V: TRBV4-3
D: NA
J: TRBJ1-4
size: NA
DNA: TGCGCCAGCAGCCAAGATCAACAAAGTAATGAAAAACTGTTTTTT
CDR3: CASSQDQQSNEKLFF

V: TRBV7-2
D: NA
J: TRBJ1-2
size: NA
DNA: TGTGCCAGCAGCTTCAATAGTAACTATGGCTACACCTTC
CDR3: CASSFNSNYGYTF

V: TRBV6-1
D: NA
J: TRBJ1-1
size: NA
DNA: TGTGCCAGCAGTGTAACATCGGGGTTGAACACTGAAGCTTTCTTT
CDR3: CASSVTSGLNTEAFF

V: TRBV7-9
D: NA
J: TRBJ2-7
size: NA
DNA: TGTGCCAGCAGCCAACAGGGTTTCGAGCAGTACTTC
CDR3: CASSQQGFEQYF

V: TRBV4-1
D: NA
J: TRBJ2-3
size: NA
DNA: TGCGCCAGCAGCGTTCACCGGGGTGTCCCCACAGATACGCAGTATTTT
CDR3: CASSVHRGVPTDTQYF

V: TRBV10-3
D: TRBD2
J: TRBJ2-2
size: NA
DNA: TGTGCCATCAGTGAGACCCGACTAGCGGGGGCCACCGGGGAGCTGTTTTTT
CDR3: CAISETRLAGATGELFF